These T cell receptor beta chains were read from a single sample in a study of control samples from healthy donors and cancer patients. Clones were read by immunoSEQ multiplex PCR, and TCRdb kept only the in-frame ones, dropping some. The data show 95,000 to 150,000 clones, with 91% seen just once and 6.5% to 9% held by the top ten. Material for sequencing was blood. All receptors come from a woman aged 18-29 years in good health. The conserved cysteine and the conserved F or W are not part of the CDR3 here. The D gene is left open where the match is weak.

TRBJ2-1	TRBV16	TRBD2	ASSQWGDRSGLAGGNNEQF
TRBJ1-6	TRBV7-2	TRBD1	ASSLGGDRVTSPLH
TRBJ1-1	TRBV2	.	ASRKNRETEAF
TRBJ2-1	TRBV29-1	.	SLSGNYNEQF
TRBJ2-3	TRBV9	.	ASSVDTWHTDTQY
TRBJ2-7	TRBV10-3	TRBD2	AISEGLAGELVWSYEQY
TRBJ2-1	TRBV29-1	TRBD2	SVEGAAVAGGKEQF
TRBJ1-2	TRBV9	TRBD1	ASSVGGQGTDNYGYT
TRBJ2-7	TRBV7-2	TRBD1	ASSYTGTGTYEQY
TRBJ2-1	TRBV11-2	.	ASSFERVDEQF
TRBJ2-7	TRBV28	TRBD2	ASGLAGSYEQY
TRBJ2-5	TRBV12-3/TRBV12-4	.	ASARKTQY
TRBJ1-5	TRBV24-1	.	ATSDLGRDIYQPQH
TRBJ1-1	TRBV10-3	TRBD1	AISEYSGGELNTEAF
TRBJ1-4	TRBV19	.	ASSRRVLREKLF
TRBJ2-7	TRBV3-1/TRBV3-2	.	ASSQRFRAFNEQY
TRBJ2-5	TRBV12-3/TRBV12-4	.	ASKNREETQY
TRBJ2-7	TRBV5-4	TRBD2	ASSLAGLAGGKSSYEQY
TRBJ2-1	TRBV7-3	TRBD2	ASSSGTSPYNEQF
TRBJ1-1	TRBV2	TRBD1	AGQGNTEAF
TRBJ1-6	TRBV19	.	ASSAGPINYNSPLH
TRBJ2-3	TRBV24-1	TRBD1	ATSDVTGGRDTQY
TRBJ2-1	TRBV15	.	ATSSRQHNEQF
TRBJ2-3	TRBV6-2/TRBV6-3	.	ASSWGADTQY
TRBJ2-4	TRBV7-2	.	ASSLARGGKNIQY
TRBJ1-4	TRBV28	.	ASSFLEKLF
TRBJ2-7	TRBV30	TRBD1	AWRQGGTYEQY
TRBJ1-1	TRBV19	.	ASSVHRVRNTEAF
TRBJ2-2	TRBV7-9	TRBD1	ASSPGTGAGELF
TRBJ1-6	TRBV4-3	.	ASSQEVSPQTGINSPLH
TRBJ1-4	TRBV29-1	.	SVEDSGFEKLF
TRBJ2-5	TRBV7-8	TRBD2	ASSRGYRIAGVQETQY
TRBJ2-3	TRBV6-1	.	ASSEAIGDTQY
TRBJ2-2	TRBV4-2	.	ASSQDRGGNTGELF
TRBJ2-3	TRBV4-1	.	ASSQDGWTGSTDTQY
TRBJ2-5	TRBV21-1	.	ASSVTRREVSETQY
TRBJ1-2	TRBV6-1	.	ASSEVGTGTSVGYT
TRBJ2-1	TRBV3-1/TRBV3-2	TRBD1	ASSQKGDREGADEQF
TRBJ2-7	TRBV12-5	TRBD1	ASGLRQGAMDEQY
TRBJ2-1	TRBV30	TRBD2	ARKTSGRRTADNEQF
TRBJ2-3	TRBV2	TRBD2	ASSELADLSSTDTQY
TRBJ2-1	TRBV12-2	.	ASRIDREGYNEQF
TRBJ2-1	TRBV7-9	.	ASTGGRPYNEQF
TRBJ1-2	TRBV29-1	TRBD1	SADPRQGTIYGYT
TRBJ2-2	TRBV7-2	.	ASSPQVGGTGGELF
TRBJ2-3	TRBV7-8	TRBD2	ASSSRRTSGFTDTQY